Ten or more counts support the clone carrying this T cell receptor beta chain. The sample comes from a study of early T cells in non-severe SARS-CoV-2 infection. The overall study: The sequenced material was bulk RNA from unsorted whole blood, and its chains were unpaired.

Germline CDR1 is KGHSH and CDR2 is LQKENI. The CDR3 loop spans 15 amino acids. Trimming cost V 6 bases and J 1 base; bases outside gene matches: 8. Each CDR3 protein is one row after TCRdb ran MiXCR on the 5' RACE reads. The data hold about 29,000 distinct CDR3 sequences, with less than 4.5% observed a single time. Sequencing was done on a sample of whole blood. This chain joins TRBV18 and TRBJ1-1, with 7 bases matching TRBD1. The origin of this receptor is an adult who was a healthcare worker with PCR-confirmed SARS-CoV-2 infection or an uninfected control (not recorded which). CDR3 nucleotide sequence: TGTGCCAGCTCGTCGCCGGGACAGAGGAACACTGAAGCTTTCTTT. Translation: CASSSPGQRNTEAFF.